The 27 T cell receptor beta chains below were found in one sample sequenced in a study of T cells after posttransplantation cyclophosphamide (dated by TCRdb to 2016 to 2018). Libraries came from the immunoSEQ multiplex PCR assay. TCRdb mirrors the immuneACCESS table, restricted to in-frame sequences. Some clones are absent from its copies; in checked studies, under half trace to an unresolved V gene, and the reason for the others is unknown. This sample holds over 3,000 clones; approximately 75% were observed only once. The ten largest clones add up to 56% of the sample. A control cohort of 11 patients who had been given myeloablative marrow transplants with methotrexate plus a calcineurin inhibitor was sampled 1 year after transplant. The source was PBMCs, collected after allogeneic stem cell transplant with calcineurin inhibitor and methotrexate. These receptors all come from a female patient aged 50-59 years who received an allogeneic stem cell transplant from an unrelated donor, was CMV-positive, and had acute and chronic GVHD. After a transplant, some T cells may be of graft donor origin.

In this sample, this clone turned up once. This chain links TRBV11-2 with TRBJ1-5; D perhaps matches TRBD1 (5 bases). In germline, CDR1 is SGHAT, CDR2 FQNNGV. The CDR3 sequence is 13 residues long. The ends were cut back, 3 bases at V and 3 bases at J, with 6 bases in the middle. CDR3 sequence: CASSLTDNQPQHF. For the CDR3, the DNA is TGTGCCAGCAGCTTGACAGACAATCAGCCCCAGCATTTT.

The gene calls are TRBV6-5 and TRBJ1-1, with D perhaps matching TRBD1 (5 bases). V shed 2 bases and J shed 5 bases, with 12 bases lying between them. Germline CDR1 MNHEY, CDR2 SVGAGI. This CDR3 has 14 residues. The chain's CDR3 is CASSYRRAGTEAFF. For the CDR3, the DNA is TGTGCCAGCAGTTACCGCAGGGCCGGTACTGAAGCTTTCTTT.

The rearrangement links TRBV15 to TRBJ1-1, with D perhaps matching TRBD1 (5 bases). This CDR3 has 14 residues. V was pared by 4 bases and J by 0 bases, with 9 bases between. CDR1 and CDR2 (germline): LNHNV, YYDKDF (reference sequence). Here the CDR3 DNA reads TGTGCCACCAGCACCGAACAGGTGAACACTGAAGCTTTCTTT. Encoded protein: CATSTEQVNTEAFF.

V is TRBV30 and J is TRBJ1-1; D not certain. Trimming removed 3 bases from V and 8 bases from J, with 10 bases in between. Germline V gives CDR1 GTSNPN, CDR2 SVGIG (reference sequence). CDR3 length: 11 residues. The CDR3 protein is CAWRVLAEAFF. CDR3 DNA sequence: TGTGCCTGGAGGGTGTTGGCCGAAGCTTTCTTT.

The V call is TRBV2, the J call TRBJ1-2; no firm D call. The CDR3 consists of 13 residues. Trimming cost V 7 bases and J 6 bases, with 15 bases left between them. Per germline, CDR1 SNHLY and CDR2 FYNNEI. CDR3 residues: CASTAGIRDGYTF. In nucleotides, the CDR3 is TGTGCCAGCACGGCGGGCATACGAGATGGCTACACCTTC.

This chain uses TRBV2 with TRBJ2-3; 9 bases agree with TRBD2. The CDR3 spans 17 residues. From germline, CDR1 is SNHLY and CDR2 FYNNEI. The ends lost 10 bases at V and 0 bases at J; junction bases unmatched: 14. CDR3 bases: TGTGCCATCCAACCGGCGGGAGGGATCACTAGCACAGATACGCAGTATTTT. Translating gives CAIQPAGGITSTDTQYF.

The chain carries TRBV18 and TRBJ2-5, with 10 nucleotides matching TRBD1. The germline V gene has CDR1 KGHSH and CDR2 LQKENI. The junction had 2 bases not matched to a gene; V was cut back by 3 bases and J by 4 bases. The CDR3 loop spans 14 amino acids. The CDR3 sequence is CASSPTGGRETQYF. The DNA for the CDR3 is TGTGCCAGCTCACCGACAGGGGGCAGAGAGACCCAGTACTTC.

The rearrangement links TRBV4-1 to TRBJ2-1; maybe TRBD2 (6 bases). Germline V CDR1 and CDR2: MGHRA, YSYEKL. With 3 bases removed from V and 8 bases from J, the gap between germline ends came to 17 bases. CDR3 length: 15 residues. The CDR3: CASSHPTSRKYEQFF. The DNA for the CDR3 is TGCGCCAGCAGCCATCCGACTAGTAGGAAGTATGAGCAGTTCTTC.

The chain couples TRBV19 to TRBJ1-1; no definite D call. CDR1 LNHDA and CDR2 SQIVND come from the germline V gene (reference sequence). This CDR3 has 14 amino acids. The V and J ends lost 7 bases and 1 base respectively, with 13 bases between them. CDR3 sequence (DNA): TGTGCCAGTACTATTAGCTCGAAGAACACTGAAGCTTTCTTT. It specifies CASTISSKNTEAFF.

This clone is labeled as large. CDR3 sequence: CASSGSGGHGETQYF. In nucleotides, the CDR3 is TGTGCCAGCAGCGGTAGCGGGGGTCATGGGGAGACCCAGTACTTC. The chain employs TRBV9 and TRBJ2-5; TRBD2 matches at 9 bases. Germline V CDR1 and CDR2: SGDLS, YYNGEE. CDR3 length: 15 amino acids. With V trimmed by 3 bases and J by 5 bases, 8 bases remained unmatched.

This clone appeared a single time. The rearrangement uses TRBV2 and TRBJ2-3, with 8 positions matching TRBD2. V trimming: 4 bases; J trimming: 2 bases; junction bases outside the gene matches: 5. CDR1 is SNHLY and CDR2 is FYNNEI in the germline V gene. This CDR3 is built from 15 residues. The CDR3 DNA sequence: TGTGCCAGCAGTGGTCTAGCGGGCGCCACAGATACGCAGTATTTT. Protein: CASSGLAGATDTQYF.

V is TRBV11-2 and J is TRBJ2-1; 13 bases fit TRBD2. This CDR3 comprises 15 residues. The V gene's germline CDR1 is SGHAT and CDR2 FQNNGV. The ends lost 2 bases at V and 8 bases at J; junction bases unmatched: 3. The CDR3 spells CASSLPGLAGDEQFF. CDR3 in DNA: TGTGCCAGCAGCTTACCCGGACTAGCGGGAGATGAGCAGTTCTTC.

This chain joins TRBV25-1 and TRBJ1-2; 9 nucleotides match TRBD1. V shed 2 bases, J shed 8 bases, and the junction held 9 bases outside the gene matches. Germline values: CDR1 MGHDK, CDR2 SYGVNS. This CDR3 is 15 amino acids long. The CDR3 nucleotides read TGTGCCAGCAGTGAACCCTCACAGGGGGCAGAGGGCTACACCTTC. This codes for CASSEPSQGAEGYTF.

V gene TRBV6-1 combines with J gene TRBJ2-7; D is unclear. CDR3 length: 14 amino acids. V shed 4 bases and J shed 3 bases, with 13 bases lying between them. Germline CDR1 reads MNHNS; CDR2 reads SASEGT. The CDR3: CASSGFREFYEQYF. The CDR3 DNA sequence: TGTGCCAGCAGTGGTTTCCGCGAGTTCTACGAGCAGTACTTC.

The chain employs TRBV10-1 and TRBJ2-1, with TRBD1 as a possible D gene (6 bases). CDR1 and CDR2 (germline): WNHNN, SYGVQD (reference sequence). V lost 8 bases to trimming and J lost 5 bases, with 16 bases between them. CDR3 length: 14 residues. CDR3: CASSEGVGNNEQFF. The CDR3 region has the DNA TGCGCCAGCTCCGAGGGGGTAGGCAACAATGAGCAGTTCTTC.

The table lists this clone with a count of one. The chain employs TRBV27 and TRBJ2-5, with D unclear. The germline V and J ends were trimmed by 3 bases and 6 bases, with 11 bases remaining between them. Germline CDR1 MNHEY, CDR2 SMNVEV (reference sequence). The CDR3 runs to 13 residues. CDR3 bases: TGTGCCAGCAGTTTTTCACGGAGACAGACCCAGTACTTC. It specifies CASSFSRRQTQYF.

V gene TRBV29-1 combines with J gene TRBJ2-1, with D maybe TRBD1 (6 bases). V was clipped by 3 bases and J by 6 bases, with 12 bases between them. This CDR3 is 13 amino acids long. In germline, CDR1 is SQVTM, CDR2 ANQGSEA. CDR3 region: CSVDQGRINEQFF. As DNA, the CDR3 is TGCAGCGTTGATCAGGGGCGGATCAATGAGCAGTTCTTC.

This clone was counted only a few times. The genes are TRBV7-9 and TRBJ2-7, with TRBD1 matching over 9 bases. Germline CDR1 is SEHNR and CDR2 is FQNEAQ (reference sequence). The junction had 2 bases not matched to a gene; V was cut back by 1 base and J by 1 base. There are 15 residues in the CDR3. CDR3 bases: TGTGCCAGCAGCTTAGGGGGACAGGGATCCTACGAGCAGTACTTC. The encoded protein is CASSLGGQGSYEQYF.

Here the CDR3 reads CASSARLGLASYEQYF. The DNA of the CDR3 is TGTGCCAGCAGTGCCCGACTAGGTCTAGCCTCCTACGAGCAGTACTTC. The rearrangement joins TRBV6-1 to TRBJ2-7; tentatively, D is TRBD2 (6 bases). There are 16 residues in the CDR3. CDR1 and CDR2 (germline): MNHNS, SASEGT. The V end was cut by 4 bases, the J end by 0 bases, with 16 bases between.

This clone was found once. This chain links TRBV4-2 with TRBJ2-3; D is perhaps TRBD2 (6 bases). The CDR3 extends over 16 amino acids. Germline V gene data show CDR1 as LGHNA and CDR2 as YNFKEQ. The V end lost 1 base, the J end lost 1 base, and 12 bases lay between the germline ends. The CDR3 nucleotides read TGTGCCAGCAGCCAAGTGGGGCGCGGGGGCACAGATACGCAGTATTTT. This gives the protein CASSQVGRGGTDTQYF.

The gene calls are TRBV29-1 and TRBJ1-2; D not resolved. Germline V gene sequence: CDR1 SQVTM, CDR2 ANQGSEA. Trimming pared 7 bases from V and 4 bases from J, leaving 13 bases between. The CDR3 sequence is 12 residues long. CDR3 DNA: TGCAGCGCCTTGGGAGGCTCCTATGGCTACACCTTC. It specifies CSALGGSYGYTF.

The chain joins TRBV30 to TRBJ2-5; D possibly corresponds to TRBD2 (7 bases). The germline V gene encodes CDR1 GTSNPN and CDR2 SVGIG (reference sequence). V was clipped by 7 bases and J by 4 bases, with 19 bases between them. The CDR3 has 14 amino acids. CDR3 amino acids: CAYTTGGGRETQYF. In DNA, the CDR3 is TGTGCCTACACGACTGGGGGGGGCCGAGAGACCCAGTACTTC.

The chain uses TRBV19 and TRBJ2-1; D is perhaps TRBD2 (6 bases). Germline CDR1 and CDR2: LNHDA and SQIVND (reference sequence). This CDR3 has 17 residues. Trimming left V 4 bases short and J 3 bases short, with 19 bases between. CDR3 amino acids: CASSRNFRDFLYNEQFF. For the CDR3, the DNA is TGTGCCAGTAGTAGGAATTTCCGGGACTTTCTCTACAATGAGCAGTTCTTC.

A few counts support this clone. In DNA, the CDR3 is TGCAGCGCCGGGACAGGGCAATATTCTAACTATGGCTACACCTTC. This codes for CSAGTGQYSNYGYTF. This chain connects TRBV29-1 to TRBJ1-2; TRBD1 aligns across 9 bases. Germline loops: CDR1 SQVTM, CDR2 ANQGSEA. The CDR3 totals 15 residues. The J segment lost 0 bases and the V segment lost 7 bases, leaving 9 bases of the junction unmatched.

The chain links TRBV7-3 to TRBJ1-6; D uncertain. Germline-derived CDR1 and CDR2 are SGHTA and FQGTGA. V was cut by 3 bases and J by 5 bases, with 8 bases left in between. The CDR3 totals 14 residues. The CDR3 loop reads CASSFGGNNSPLHF. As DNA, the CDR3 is TGTGCCAGCAGCTTCGGCGGGAATAATTCACCCCTCCACTTT. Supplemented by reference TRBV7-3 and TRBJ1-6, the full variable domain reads GAGVSQTPSNKVTEKGKYVELRCDPISGHTALYWYRQSLGQGPEFLIYFQGTGAADDSGLPNDRFFAVRPEGSVSTLKIQRTERGDSAVYLCASSFGGNNSPLHFGNGTRLTVT.

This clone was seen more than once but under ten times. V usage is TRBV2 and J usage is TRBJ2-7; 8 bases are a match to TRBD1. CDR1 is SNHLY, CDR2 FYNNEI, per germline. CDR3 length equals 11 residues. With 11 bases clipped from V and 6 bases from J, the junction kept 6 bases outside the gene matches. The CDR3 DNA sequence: TGTGCCGGGAAAGGACAGGGCGAGCAGTACTTC. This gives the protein CAGKGQGEQYF.

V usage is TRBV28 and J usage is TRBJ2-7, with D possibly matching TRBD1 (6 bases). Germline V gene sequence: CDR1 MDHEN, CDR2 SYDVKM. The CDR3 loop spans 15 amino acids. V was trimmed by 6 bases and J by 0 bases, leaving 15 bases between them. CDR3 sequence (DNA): TGTGCCAGCAGCCCCTACAGGGCTAGCTCCTACGAGCAGTACTTC. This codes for CASSPYRASSYEQYF.